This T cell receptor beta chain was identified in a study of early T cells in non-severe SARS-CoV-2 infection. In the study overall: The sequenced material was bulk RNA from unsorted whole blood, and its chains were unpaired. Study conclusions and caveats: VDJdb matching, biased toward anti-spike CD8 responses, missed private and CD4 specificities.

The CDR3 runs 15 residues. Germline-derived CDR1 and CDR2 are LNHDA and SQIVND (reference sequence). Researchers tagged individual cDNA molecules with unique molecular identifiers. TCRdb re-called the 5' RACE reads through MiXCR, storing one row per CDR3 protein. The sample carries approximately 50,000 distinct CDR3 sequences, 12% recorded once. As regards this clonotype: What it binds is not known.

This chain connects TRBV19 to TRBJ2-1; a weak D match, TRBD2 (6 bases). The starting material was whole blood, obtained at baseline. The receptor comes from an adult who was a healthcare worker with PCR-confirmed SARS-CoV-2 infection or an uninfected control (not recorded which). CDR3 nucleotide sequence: TGTGCACTAGAGGGGACCCGATCCGCGGGGAATGAGCAGTTCTTC. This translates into CALEGTRSAGNEQFF.